This TCR beta chain was obtained from a study of graft-versus-host responses after intestinal transplantation. Only in-frame clones appear in the TCRdb table, and some are missing; sequencing was by immunoSEQ multiplex PCR. The sample holds about 66,000 clones, around 90% seen once. Notes on this clone: Its specificity is unknown.

CDR1 MNHEY and CDR2 SMNVEV come from the germline V gene (reference sequence). Trimming shortened V by 6 bases and J by 3 bases, and 14 bases separated the two germline ends. This CDR3 comprises 15 residues. The rearrangement joins TRBV27 to TRBJ2-2, with D hard to call. The sequencing here drew on unstimulated CD8+ T cells sorted from spleen or lymph node cells, taken before intestinal transplant. This sequence was found in a human donor who received an intestinal transplant. The CDR3 DNA is TGTGCCAGCAGAGTCACTATACCTCACACCGGGGAGCTGTTTTTT. It yields the protein CASRVTIPHTGELFF.